A selection of T cell receptor beta chains follows, all from one sample in a study of blood T cell repertoires in COVID-19. The repertoire was sequenced with immunoSEQ multiplex PCR; TCRdb's copy has only in-frame clones and lacks some. The sample holds some 120,000 clones, roughly 72% seen once. The sequenced sample was peripheral blood. Every receptor here comes from an elderly man with COVID-19, enrolled during active disease. Each CDR3 is given with its conserved first and last residue. A D gene is named only where the DNA matches it firmly.

CDR3aa: CASSLRFDRGTDTQYF; d_gene: .; v_gene: TRBV7-4; j_gene: TRBJ2-3; len: 16
CDR3aa: CASSLGPSSYNSPLHF; d_gene: .; v_gene: TRBV5-1; j_gene: TRBJ1-6; len: 16
CDR3aa: CASSQDLGDPGVYEQYF; d_gene: .; v_gene: TRBV3-1/TRBV3-2; j_gene: TRBJ2-7; len: 17
CDR3aa: CASSSSASLAQYF; d_gene: .; v_gene: TRBV6-5; j_gene: TRBJ2-5; len: 13
CDR3aa: CASSGEGLHHYEQYF; d_gene: TRBD2; v_gene: TRBV5-4; j_gene: TRBJ2-7; len: 15
CDR3aa: CASRNRGANTEAFF; d_gene: TRBD1; v_gene: TRBV6-5; j_gene: TRBJ1-1; len: 14
CDR3aa: CASSPRQGPATGEQYF; d_gene: TRBD1; v_gene: TRBV9; j_gene: TRBJ2-7; len: 16
CDR3aa: CSVVAWESYNEQFF; d_gene: .; v_gene: TRBV29-1; j_gene: TRBJ2-1; len: 14
CDR3aa: CASRPLLRTSGYTGELFF; d_gene: TRBD2; v_gene: TRBV28; j_gene: TRBJ2-2; len: 18
CDR3aa: CATSRELAHSSYNEQFF; d_gene: TRBD2; v_gene: TRBV15; j_gene: TRBJ2-1; len: 17
CDR3aa: CASSLFPPGTGLNSGANVLTF; d_gene: TRBD1; v_gene: TRBV7-6; j_gene: TRBJ2-6; len: 21
CDR3aa: CASRTGVAGVYNEQFF; d_gene: TRBD2; v_gene: TRBV19; j_gene: TRBJ2-1; len: 16
CDR3aa: CATSRETSGRGEQFF; d_gene: TRBD2; v_gene: TRBV15; j_gene: TRBJ2-1; len: 15
CDR3aa: CASSLDRGTDTQYF; d_gene: TRBD1; v_gene: TRBV6-2/TRBV6-3; j_gene: TRBJ2-3; len: 14
CDR3aa: CASSPSFSDGELFF; d_gene: .; v_gene: TRBV4-1; j_gene: TRBJ1-1; len: 14
CDR3aa: CASRPHTGQGEAFF; d_gene: TRBD1; v_gene: TRBV7-2; j_gene: TRBJ1-1; len: 14
CDR3aa: CASSQRQGRNEKLFF; d_gene: TRBD1; v_gene: TRBV3-1/TRBV3-2; j_gene: TRBJ1-4; len: 15
CDR3aa: CASSLSEGFYQPQHF; d_gene: .; v_gene: TRBV7-8; j_gene: TRBJ1-5; len: 15
CDR3aa: CASSPRTSGIETQYF; d_gene: TRBD2; v_gene: TRBV19; j_gene: TRBJ2-5; len: 15
CDR3aa: CASSLRGRGTGELFF; d_gene: .; v_gene: TRBV7-3; j_gene: TRBJ2-2; len: 15
CDR3aa: CASSPDFYNEQFF; d_gene: .; v_gene: TRBV7-6; j_gene: TRBJ2-1; len: 13
CDR3aa: CASSFGTVQETQYF; d_gene: TRBD1; v_gene: TRBV11-2; j_gene: TRBJ2-5; len: 14
CDR3aa: CASSPGLAGYNEQFF; d_gene: TRBD2; v_gene: TRBV6-6; j_gene: TRBJ2-1; len: 15
CDR3aa: CSALLRVTRSSYEQYF; d_gene: .; v_gene: TRBV29-1; j_gene: TRBJ2-7; len: 16
CDR3aa: CASSGWGRVNTEAFF; d_gene: .; v_gene: TRBV27; j_gene: TRBJ1-1; len: 15
CDR3aa: CASSPPGGLVTGELFF; d_gene: TRBD1; v_gene: TRBV4-1; j_gene: TRBJ2-2; len: 16
CDR3aa: CASTNGGRTGELFF; d_gene: .; v_gene: TRBV6-5; j_gene: TRBJ2-2; len: 14
CDR3aa: CASSLVQGVYGYTF; d_gene: .; v_gene: TRBV13; j_gene: TRBJ1-2; len: 14
CDR3aa: CATSDLRGRGQETQYF; d_gene: TRBD2; v_gene: TRBV24-1; j_gene: TRBJ2-5; len: 16
CDR3aa: CASSLGTGGFYEQYF; d_gene: TRBD1; v_gene: TRBV11-2; j_gene: TRBJ2-7; len: 15
CDR3aa: CASRTGGSQSSPLHF; d_gene: TRBD1; v_gene: TRBV28; j_gene: TRBJ1-6; len: 15
CDR3aa: CASSLSVYNEQFF; d_gene: .; v_gene: TRBV7-3; j_gene: TRBJ2-1; len: 13
CDR3aa: CASSLAQGGTGNQPQHF; d_gene: TRBD1; v_gene: TRBV7-6; j_gene: TRBJ1-5; len: 17
CDR3aa: CASSLQGSYEQYF; d_gene: .; v_gene: TRBV13; j_gene: TRBJ2-7; len: 13
CDR3aa: CASSVWAAGFDEQYF; d_gene: .; v_gene: TRBV9; j_gene: TRBJ2-7; len: 15
CDR3aa: CATSRQTGDNEQFF; d_gene: TRBD1; v_gene: TRBV15; j_gene: TRBJ2-1; len: 14
CDR3aa: CASSFWGGQDEQYF; d_gene: .; v_gene: TRBV6-6; j_gene: TRBJ2-7; len: 14
CDR3aa: CASSLVSGAGGLNTEAFF; d_gene: .; v_gene: TRBV5-6; j_gene: TRBJ1-1; len: 18
CDR3aa: CASSPGTGRGGYTF; d_gene: TRBD1; v_gene: TRBV18; j_gene: TRBJ1-2; len: 14
CDR3aa: CASSLQGTEAFF; d_gene: .; v_gene: TRBV18; j_gene: TRBJ1-1; len: 12